Below, 19 T cell receptor beta chains from the same sample are listed, as sequenced in a study of CD8 T cells in ankylosing spondylitis. TCRdb reanalysed the 5' RACE reads using MiXCR and keeps one entry per CDR3 protein. The sample carries about 330,000 distinct CDR3 sequences, 6.5% to 10% recorded once. Their antigens are not known. Findings of the study overall: For ankylosing spondylitis blood, a TCR beta motif of 7 or 8 highly homologous variants appeared characteristic.

Sequencing was done on a sample of blood, either unsorted or a sorted T cell fraction (not recorded which). The receptors come from a male donor with ankylosing spondylitis.

This chain links TRBV20-1 with TRBJ2-2; D is unclear. CDR3 length equals 13 residues. Per germline, CDR1 DFQATT and CDR2 SNEGSKA (reference sequence). Trimming shortened V by 5 bases and J by 4 bases, and 11 bases separated the two germline ends. The CDR3 reads CSASRSSTGELFF. The CDR3 region has the DNA TGCAGTGCTTCCCGCTCGTCCACCGGGGAGCTGTTTTTT.

This clonotype was seen at least ten times. V is TRBV12-3 or TRBV12-4 and J is TRBJ1-1; TRBD1 might be the D (5 bases). The CDR3 totals 10 residues. V was clipped by 6 bases and J by 11 bases, with 10 bases between them. CDR3 residues: CASSGTLAFF. The CDR3 DNA reads TGTGCCAGCAGCGGGACGTTGGCTTTCTTT.

This clonotype was counted a few times. CDR3 amino acids: CASSRQTTGSSYEQYF. In DNA, the CDR3 is TGCGCCAGCAGCCGACAGACGACAGGGAGCTCCTACGAGCAGTACTTC. V usage is TRBV5-1 and J usage is TRBJ2-7, with TRBD1 matching 7 bases. Germline V gives CDR1 SGHRS, CDR2 YFSETQ. The CDR3 is 16 amino acids. Unmatched junction bases numbered 10, after V lost 4 bases and J lost 0 bases.

This clonotype has more than one count but fewer than ten. The chain has TRBV20-1 and TRBJ1-2; a possible D gene is TRBD1 (5 bases). The CDR3 has 13 residues. Deletions cut 5 bases from V and 4 bases from J, with 14 bases between. CDR1 is DFQATT, CDR2 SNEGSKA, per germline (reference sequence). CDR3 region: CSAASREGYGYTF. In DNA form, the CDR3 reads TGCAGTGCTGCCTCCAGGGAGGGCTATGGCTACACCTTC.

This clonotype was picked up many times. The chain combines TRBV3-1 with TRBJ2-7; 7 bases line up with TRBD2. J gave up 3 bases and V 5 bases, and 10 bases lay outside the gene matches. In germline, CDR1 is LGHDT, CDR2 YNNKEL (reference sequence). This CDR3 spans 15 amino acids. The CDR3 DNA sequence: TGTGCCAGCAGCGGGGGAGGGGATAGGTACTACGAGCAGTACTTC. It encodes CASSGGGDRYYEQYF.

This clonotype came up a few times. V and J are TRBV20-1 and TRBJ2-1; D call uncertain. Trimming took 0 bases from V and 8 from J, leaving 14 bases between them. The germline V gene has CDR1 DFQATT and CDR2 SNEGSKA (reference sequence). This CDR3 is built from 14 residues. CDR3 protein: CSARDRRPDHEQFF. CDR3 DNA: TGCAGTGCTAGAGATCGGCGGCCAGACCATGAGCAGTTCTTC.

This clonotype has ten or more counts. V gene TRBV12-3 or TRBV12-4 combines with J gene TRBJ1-6; no firm D call. The CDR3 is made up of 15 amino acids. V was cut by 1 base and J by 6 bases, with 10 bases left in between. CDR3 bases: TGTGCCAGCAGTTTAGGCGGTATCGGTAATTCACCCCTCCACTTT. Translated: CASSLGGIGNSPLHF.

The V gene is TRBV11-2, the J gene TRBJ2-7, with 12 nucleotides matching TRBD2. From germline, CDR1 is SGHAT and CDR2 FQNNGV. V was pared by 5 bases and J by 2 bases, with 7 bases of the junction left unmatched. The CDR3 spans 16 residues. CDR3 in amino acids: CASSITSGRLTYEQYF. The CDR3 nucleotides are TGTGCCAGCAGCATAACTAGCGGGAGGTTGACCTACGAGCAGTACTTC.

This clonotype was counted at least ten times. V is TRBV20-1 and J is TRBJ2-1, with 9 bases identical to TRBD2. This CDR3 comprises 15 residues. The V and J ends lost 0 bases and 5 bases, in that order; junction bases with no gene match: 5. Germline lookup yields CDR1 DFQATT and CDR2 SNEGSKA (reference sequence). The CDR3 DNA is TGCAGTGCTAGAGATTGGGGACTAGCAGACAATGAGCAGTTCTTC. Translating gives CSARDWGLADNEQFF.

V is TRBV2 and J is TRBJ2-3; D might be TRBD2 (6 bases). The CDR3 has 14 residues. V shed 4 bases and J shed 6 bases, with 14 bases lying between them. CDR1 and CDR2 (germline): SNHLY, FYNNEI. CDR3 loop: CASSALRGRDTQYF. The CDR3 DNA reads TGTGCCAGCAGTGCCCTGCGGGGCCGGGATACGCAGTATTTT.

This rearrangement joins TRBV28 to TRBJ2-1; D perhaps matches TRBD2 (6 bases). This CDR3 comprises 17 residues. The ends were cut back, 0 bases at V and 7 bases at J, with 19 bases in the middle. Germline CDR1 is MDHEN and CDR2 is SYDVKM. CDR3 in amino acids: CASSLCTGEFVENEQFF. CDR3 sequence (DNA): TGTGCCAGCAGTTTATGCACGGGGGAATTCGTGGAAAATGAGCAGTTCTTC.

The chain has TRBV28 and TRBJ2-7; 9 bases match TRBD2. Germline loops: CDR1 MDHEN, CDR2 SYDVKM. V shed 1 base, J shed 6 bases, and the junction held 7 bases outside the gene matches. The CDR3 totals 15 residues. CDR3 loop: CASSLFAGGPSEQYF. The CDR3 nucleotides are TGTGCCAGCAGTTTATTCGCGGGAGGGCCTTCCGAGCAGTACTTC.

This clonotype was counted ten times or more. The chain is built from TRBV12-3 or TRBV12-4 and TRBJ1-2; 10 nucleotides match TRBD1. The CDR3 is 13 residues long. J lost 7 bases, V lost 3 bases, and 2 bases had no gene match. CDR3 sequence (DNA): TGTGCCAGCAGTTTCCGGACAGGGGGTGGCTACACCTTC. Its translation is CASSFRTGGGYTF.

This clonotype was picked up many times. CDR3 DNA sequence: TGTGCCAGCATGAGAGGAATCTACGAGCAGTACTTC. It specifies CASMRGIYEQYF. This chain links TRBV2 with TRBJ2-7; D unclear. From germline, CDR1 is SNHLY and CDR2 FYNNEI. V lost 7 bases, J lost 3 bases, and 10 bases lay in between. The CDR3 is made up of 12 amino acids. The full variable domain, its missing parts supplied by reference TRBV2 and TRBJ2-7, is EPEVTQTPSHQVTQMGQEVILRCVPISNHLYFYWYRQILGQKVEFLVSFYNNEISEKSEIFDDQFSVERPDGSNFTLKIRSTKLEDSAMYFCASMRGIYEQYFGPGTRLTVT.

J is TRBJ2-1 and V is TRBV20-1; D remains unclear. Trimming took 7 bases from V and 12 from J, leaving 13 bases between them. The CDR3 runs to 10 residues. Germline V lookup: CDR1 DFQATT, CDR2 SNEGSKA (reference sequence). The CDR3, as DNA: TGCAGTGGCCTGCCGGTGGGGCAGTTCTTC. Translating it yields CSGLPVGQFF.

The CDR3 coding sequence is TGTGCCAGCAGGACTCTAGGGAGAACTACGGGACAGGGGGCGCTTAGGCCCTCCTACGAGCAGTACTTC. Translating gives CASRTLGRTTGQGALRPSYEQYF. The chain has TRBV6-4 and TRBJ2-7, with 12 bases identical to TRBD1. The V segment lost 6 bases and the J segment 0 bases; nucleotides outside the gene matches: 27. The CDR3 contains 23 residues. CDR1 and CDR2 from the germline V gene are MRHNA and SNTAGT.

This clonotype was picked up a small number of times. J is TRBJ2-3 and V is TRBV19; a weak D match, TRBD2 (5 bases). CDR1 LNHDA and CDR2 SQIVND come from the germline V gene (reference sequence). This CDR3 has 16 residues. V gave up 0 bases and J gave up 2 bases, with 12 bases separating them. The chain's CDR3 is CASSIDRNSVTDTQYF. CDR3 DNA sequence: TGTGCCAGTAGTATAGATCGGAATAGCGTCACAGATACGCAGTATTTT.

This clonotype has at least ten counts. This chain joins TRBV20-1 and TRBJ2-5, with D possibly TRBD1 on 5 matching bases. The germline V gene has CDR1 DFQATT and CDR2 SNEGSKA (reference sequence). The germline V and J ends were trimmed by 4 bases and 5 bases, with 8 bases remaining between them. This CDR3 region has 11 residues. The chain's CDR3 is CSATGSETQYF. CDR3 nucleotide sequence: TGCAGTGCTACAGGGTCGGAGACCCAGTACTTC.

The rearrangement uses TRBV20-1 and TRBJ2-2, with 13 bases matching TRBD2. CDR1 DFQATT and CDR2 SNEGSKA come from the germline V gene (reference sequence). Trimming removed 6 bases from V and 6 bases from J; junction bases left unmatched: 7. This CDR3 has 15 residues. The CDR3 DNA sequence: TGCAGTGCGCACCGGACTAGCGGGAGTTCCGGGGAGCTGTTTTTT. The encoded protein is CSAHRTSGSSGELFF.